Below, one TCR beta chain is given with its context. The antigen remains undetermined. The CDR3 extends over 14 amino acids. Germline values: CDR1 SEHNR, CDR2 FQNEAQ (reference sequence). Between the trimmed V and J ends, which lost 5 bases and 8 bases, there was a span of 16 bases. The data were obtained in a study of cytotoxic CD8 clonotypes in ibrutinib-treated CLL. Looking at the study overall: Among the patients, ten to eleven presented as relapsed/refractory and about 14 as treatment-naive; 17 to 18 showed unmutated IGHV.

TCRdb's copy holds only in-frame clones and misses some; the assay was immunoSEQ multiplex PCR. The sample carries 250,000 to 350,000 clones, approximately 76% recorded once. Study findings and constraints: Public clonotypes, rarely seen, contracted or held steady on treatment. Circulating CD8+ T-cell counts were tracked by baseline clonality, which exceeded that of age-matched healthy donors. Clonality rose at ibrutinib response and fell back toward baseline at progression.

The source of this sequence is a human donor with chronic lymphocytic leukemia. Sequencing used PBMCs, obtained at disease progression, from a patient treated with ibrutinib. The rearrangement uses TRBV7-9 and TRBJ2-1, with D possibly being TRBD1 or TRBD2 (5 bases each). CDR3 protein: CASSPERGVYEQFF. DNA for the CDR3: TGTGCCAGCAGCCCCGAACGGGGCGTCTATGAGCAGTTCTTC.